Listed below are T cell receptor beta chains from one sample, sequenced in a study of identical twins. From the 5' RACE reads, TCRdb called clonotypes with MiXCR, one entry per CDR3 protein. Among 550,000 to 800,000 distinct CDR3 sequences listed, around 7.5% were seen once. Separately, the same data were catalogued under a study of yellow fever vaccine responses in identical twins.

The sequenced material came from PBMCs. These receptors were collected from a woman aged 18-35 years in good health. Each CDR3 is given with its conserved first and last residue. Fields, in order: V gene, clone size, CDR3 protein. Some rows have no size entry. The others give once, few or many, or a class for an expanded clone.

>TRBV20-1|NA
CSASRTGPPYEQYF
>TRBV20-1|NA
CSAADWDQGLQHF
>TRBV12-3/TRBV12-4|few
CASTLGGGFESRNTIYF
>TRBV7-2|many
CASSFPSGSIRNEQFF
>TRBV5-1|NA
CASRGGRTQETEYF
>TRBV5-1|NA
CASSGGLQSTEAFF
>TRBV29-1|NA
CSATSASYEQYF
>TRBV5-4|few
CAAGTGERSPLHF
>TRBV9|few
CASRERRQGTGTEAFF
>TRBV24-1|NA
CATSSRGSFDTQYF
>TRBV11-2|many
CASSLRPERGYNEQFF
>TRBV28|many
CASQKDTYGYTF
>TRBV7-8|NA
CASSLQDREIPGELFF
>TRBV12-3/TRBV12-4|many
CASSFGEQPQHF
>TRBV5-1|few
CASSWRGLETDTQYF
>TRBV28|many
CASSSRARGSPLHF
>TRBV7-7|NA
CASSLVPPQSTGELFF
>TRBV3-1|many
CASSPIAATGNEQFF
>TRBV4-1|many
CASSQEEAGLNQPQHF
>TRBV29-1|NA
CSVDKGDTQYF
>TRBV12-3/TRBV12-4|few
CASLRLAGARTNTGELFF
>TRBV3-1|NA
CASSQYGELFF
>TRBV20-1|few
CSAAGYNEQFF
>TRBV7-3|NA
CASSLTPGPSYEQYF
>TRBV10-2|NA
CASSEGLAGGRELFF